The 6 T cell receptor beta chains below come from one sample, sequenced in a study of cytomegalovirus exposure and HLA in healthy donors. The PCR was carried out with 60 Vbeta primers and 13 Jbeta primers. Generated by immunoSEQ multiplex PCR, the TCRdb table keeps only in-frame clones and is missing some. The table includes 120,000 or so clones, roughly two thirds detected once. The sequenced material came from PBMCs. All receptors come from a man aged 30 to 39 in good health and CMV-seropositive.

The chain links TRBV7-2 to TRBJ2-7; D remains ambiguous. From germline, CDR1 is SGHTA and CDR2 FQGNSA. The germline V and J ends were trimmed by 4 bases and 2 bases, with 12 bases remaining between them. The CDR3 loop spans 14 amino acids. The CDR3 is CASSYLRPPYEQYF. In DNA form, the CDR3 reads TGTGCCAGCAGCTACTTACGTCCCCCCTACGAGCAGTACTTC. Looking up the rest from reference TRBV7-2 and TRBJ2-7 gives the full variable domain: GAGVSQSPSNKVTEKGKDVELRCDPISGHTALYWYRQSLGQGLEFLIYFQGNSAPDKSGLPSDRFSAERTGGSVSTLTIQRTQQEDSAVYLCASSYLRPPYEQYFGPGTRLTVT.

CDR3 sequence reads: CASSASGRAVNEQYF. As DNA, the CDR3 is TGTGCCAGCAGCGCGAGCGGGAGGGCCGTGAACGAGCAGTACTTC. The chain couples TRBV9 to TRBJ2-7, with 10 positions matching TRBD2. The CDR3 contains 15 residues. Germline CDR1 and CDR2: SGDLS and YYNGEE. Losses at the gene ends were 3 bases for V and 5 bases for J; bases not matched to a gene: 8.

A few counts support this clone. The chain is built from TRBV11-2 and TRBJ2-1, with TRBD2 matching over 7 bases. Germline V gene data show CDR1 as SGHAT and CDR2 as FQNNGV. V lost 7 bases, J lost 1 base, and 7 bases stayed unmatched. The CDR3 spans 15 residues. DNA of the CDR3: TGTGCCAGCACCCCAGGTAGCGGGTCCTACAATGAGCAGTTCTTC. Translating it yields CASTPGSGSYNEQFF.

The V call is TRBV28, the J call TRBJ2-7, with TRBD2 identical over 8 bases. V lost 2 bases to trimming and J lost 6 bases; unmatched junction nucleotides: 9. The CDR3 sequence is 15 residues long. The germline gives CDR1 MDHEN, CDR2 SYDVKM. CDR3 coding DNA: TGTGCCAGCAGTTTACCAGTTAGCGGGAAGGTCGAGCAGTACTTC. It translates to CASSLPVSGKVEQYF. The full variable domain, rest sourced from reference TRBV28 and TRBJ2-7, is DVKVTQSSRYLVKRTGEKVFLECVQDMDHENMFWYRQDPGLGLRLIYFSYDVKMKEKGDIPEGYSVSREKKERFSLILESASTNQTSMYLCASSLPVSGKVEQYFGPGTRLTVT.

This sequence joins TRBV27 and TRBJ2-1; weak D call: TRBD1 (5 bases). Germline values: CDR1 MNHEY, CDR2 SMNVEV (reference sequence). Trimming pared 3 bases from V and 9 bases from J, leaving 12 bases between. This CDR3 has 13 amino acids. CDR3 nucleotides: TGTGCCAGCAGTTTGTCAGCAAGGGGTGAGCAGTTCTTC. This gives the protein CASSLSARGEQFF.

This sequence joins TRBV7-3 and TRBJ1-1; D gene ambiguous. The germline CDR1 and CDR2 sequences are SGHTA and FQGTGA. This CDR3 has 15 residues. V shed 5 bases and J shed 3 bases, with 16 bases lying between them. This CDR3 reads CASSPFAGSDTEAFF. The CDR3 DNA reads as TGTGCCAGCAGCCCTTTCGCGGGATCGGACACTGAAGCTTTCTTT. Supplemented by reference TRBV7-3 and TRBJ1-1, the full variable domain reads GAGVSQTPSNKVTEKGKYVELRCDPISGHTALYWYRQSLGQGPEFLIYFQGTGAADDSGLPNDRFFAVRPEGSVSTLKIQRTERGDSAVYLCASSPFAGSDTEAFFGQGTRLTVV.